This note documents a single T cell receptor beta chain sequence. What it binds is unknown. RNA, at about 0.45 to 1 ug, was reverse transcribed with random hexamers. TCR beta CDR3 was amplified by immunoSEQ multiplex PCR. This amplification extended across 54 Vbeta and 13 Jbeta segments. One entry per CDR3 protein results from TCRdb running MiXCR on the immunoSEQ multiplex PCR reads. The sample records about 120,000 distinct CDR3 sequences, about nine tenths being singletons. The CDR3 extends over 16 amino acids. Germline V gives CDR1 MNHNS, CDR2 SASEGT. Trimming took 6 bases from V and 0 from J, leaving 18 bases between them. These data are taken from a study of CD8 T cells in Susac syndrome. In blood CD8+ and CD4+ T cells, TCR beta underwent sequencing. Study-wide results and limits: The study acknowledged a relatively small number of individuals in its TCR sequencing and HLA analysis.

The clonotype originates from a human donor in good health. Sequenced input: CD8+ T cells from PBMCs. V gene TRBV6-1 combines with J gene TRBJ2-7; the D is unclear. CDR3 sequence (DNA): TGTGCCAGCAGACAAGGCGGTGTCCTCACCTCCTACGAGCAGTACTTC. Translated, it gives CASRQGGVLTSYEQYF.